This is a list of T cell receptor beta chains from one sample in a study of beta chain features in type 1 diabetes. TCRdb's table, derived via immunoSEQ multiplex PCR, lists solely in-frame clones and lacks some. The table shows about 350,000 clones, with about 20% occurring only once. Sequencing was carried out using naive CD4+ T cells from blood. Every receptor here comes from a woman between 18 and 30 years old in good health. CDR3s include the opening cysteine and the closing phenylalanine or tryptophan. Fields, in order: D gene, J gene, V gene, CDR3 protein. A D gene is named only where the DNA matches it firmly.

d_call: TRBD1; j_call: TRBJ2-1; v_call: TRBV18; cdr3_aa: CASSPPDRGRFF
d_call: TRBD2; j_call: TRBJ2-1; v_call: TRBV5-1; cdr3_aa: CASSLAPGGSNEQFF
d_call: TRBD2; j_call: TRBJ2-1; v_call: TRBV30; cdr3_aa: CAWNLRETSYNEQFF
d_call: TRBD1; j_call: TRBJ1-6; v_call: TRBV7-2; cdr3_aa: CASSRDRANSPLHF
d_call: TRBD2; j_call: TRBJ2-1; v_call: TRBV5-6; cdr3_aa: CASSLVRTSGRMNEQFF
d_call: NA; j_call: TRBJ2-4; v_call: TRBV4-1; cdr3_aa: CASSPFGGFAKNIQYF
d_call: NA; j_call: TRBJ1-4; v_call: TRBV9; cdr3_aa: CASSVAPQGLKLFF
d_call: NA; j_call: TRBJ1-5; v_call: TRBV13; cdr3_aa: CASSFQGPYQPQHF
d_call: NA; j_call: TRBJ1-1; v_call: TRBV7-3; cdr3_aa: CASSLLQNTEAFF
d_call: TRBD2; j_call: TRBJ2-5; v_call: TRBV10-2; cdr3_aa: CASSTGTSSGETQYF
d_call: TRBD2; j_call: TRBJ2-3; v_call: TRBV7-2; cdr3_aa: CASSPTVGGTQYF
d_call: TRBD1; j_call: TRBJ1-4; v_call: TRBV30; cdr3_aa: CAWSIWDSFNEKLFF
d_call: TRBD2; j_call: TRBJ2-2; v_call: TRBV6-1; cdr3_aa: CASNTGTSGSRVLFF
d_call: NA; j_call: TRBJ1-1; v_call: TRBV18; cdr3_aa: CASSRDSLNTEAFF
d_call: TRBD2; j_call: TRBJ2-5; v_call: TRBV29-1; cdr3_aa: CSVSAGTSGPETQYF
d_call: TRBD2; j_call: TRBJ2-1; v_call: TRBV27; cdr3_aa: CASSLRPGGEQFF
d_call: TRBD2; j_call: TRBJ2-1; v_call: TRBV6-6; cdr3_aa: CASRGGTSGSYEQFF
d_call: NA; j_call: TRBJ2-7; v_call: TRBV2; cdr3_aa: CASSEARGYEQYF
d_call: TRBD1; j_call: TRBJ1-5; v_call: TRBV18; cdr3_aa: CASSPPPGQGALRTQPQHF
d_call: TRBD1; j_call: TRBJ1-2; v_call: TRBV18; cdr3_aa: CASSPSEQGAIYGYTF
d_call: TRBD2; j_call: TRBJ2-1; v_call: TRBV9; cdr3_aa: CASSVAGLAVYEQFF
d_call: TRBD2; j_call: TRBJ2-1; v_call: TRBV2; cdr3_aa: CASKRGPYNEQFF
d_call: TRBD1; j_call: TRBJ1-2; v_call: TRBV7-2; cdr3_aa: CASSLVRGQGYTF
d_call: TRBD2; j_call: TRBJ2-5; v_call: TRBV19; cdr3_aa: CASKASGAPSNF
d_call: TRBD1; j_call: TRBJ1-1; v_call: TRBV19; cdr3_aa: CASSPSWARGLNTEAFF
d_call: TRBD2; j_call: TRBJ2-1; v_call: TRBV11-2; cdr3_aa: CASSLAGTMQFF
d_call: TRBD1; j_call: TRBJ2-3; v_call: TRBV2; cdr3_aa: CASSFGQGTDTQYF
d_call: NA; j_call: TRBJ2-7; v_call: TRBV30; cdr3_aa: CAWRWTRGSYEQYF
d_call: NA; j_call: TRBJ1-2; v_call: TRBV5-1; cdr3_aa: CASSSISSYGYTF
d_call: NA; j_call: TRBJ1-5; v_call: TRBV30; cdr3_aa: CAWGGGQPQHF
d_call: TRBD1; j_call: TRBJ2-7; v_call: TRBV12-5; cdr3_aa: CASGLGQGRYEQYF
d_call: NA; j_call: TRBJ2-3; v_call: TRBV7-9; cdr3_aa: CASSFGWGTDTQYF
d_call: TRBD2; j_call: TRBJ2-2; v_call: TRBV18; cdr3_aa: CASSPLAGGTNTGELFF
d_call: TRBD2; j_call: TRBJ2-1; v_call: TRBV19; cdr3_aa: CASSKAGLKGEQFF
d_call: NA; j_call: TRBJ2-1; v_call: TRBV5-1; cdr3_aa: CASSLAGGVRLNEQFF
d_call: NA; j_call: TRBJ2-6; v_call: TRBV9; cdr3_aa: CASSPRGSGANVLTF
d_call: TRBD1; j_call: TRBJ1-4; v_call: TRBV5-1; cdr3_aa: CASSMMGQAGEKLFF
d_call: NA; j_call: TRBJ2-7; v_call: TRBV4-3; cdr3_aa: CASSPASRDYEQYF
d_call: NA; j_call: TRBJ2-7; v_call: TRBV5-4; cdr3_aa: CASSLVGGVYEQYF
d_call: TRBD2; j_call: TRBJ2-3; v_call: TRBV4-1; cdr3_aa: CASSPLPGAGVTDTQYF
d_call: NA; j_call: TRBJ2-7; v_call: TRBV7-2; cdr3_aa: CASSPDFPYEQYF
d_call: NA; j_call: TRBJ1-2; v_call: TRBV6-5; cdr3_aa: CASHGRGDGYTF
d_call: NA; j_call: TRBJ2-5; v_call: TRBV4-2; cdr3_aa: CASSQDRAGETQYF
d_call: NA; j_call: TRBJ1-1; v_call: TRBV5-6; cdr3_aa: CASSLTRMNTEAFF
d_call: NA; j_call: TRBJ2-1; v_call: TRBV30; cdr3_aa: CAWKPQSRGQFF
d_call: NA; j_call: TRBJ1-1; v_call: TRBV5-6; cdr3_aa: CASSPRTGEAFF
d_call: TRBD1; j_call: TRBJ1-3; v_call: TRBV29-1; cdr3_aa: CSVAGGTGNTIYF
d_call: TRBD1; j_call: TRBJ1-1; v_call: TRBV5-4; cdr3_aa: CASSDRVSTEAFF
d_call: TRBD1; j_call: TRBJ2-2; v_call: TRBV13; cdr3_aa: CASSLRRGRSNTGELFF